Given below is one TCR beta chain in context. What it recognizes is unknown. CDR1 and CDR2 from the germline V gene are LNHNV and YYDKDF (reference sequence). The CDR3 length is 12 residues. V was pared by 5 bases and J by 7 bases, with 6 bases between. The data are from a study of OX40 agonist ivuxolimab in advanced cancers. Study as a whole: An agonistic human IgG2 monoclonal antibody against OX40 (CD134) was given. One patient with hepatocellular carcinoma and two with cutaneous melanoma, three in all, had partial responses. Study-level findings and limits: CD8+ T cells (on average) carried more expanded clones than CD4+ T cells. The 0.1-3.0 mg/kg partial responders had among the lowest clonal expansion.

Profiling relied on immunoSEQ multiplex PCR, and the TCRdb table lists in-frame clones only, not all of them. Of tens of thousands of clones listed, less than 85% are singletons. The TCR originated in an adult with an advanced solid tumor such as melanoma, head and neck, liver or kidney cancer. This chain uses TRBV15 with TRBJ1-6; D remains ambiguous. The source was CD4+ or CD8+ T cells sorted from blood, collected in a trial of the OX40 agonist ivuxolimab. CDR3 DNA: TGTGCCACCAGCCCAACCAATTCACCCCTCCACTTT. Its protein product is CATSPTNSPLHF.